This T cell receptor beta chain was sequenced in a study of CD8 T cells in Susac syndrome (dated by TCRdb to between 2018 and 2021). Describing the broader study: Whether CD8+ T cell activation and differentiation in Susac syndrome was antigen driven was tested using repertoire sequencing. The study compared CD8+ T cell repertoire clonality among 12 healthy donors, about 14 Susac syndrome patients and approximately 16 multiple sclerosis patients. The study at large found these results: The number of individuals in the TCR sequencing and HLA analysis was recognized as being relatively small.

As for this clonotype: Its antigen is unknown. Within one base of it there is no much larger clone, and no base qualities were kept.

CDR1 MGHRA and CDR2 YSYEKL were looked up in the germline V gene. Trimming costs V 1 base and J 3 bases, and their ends lie 13 bases apart. The CDR3 contains 15 residues, cysteine and phenylalanine counted. Only CDR3 DNA remains: 45 bases, in frame from the first base. RNA was extracted using the RNeasy kit, and about 0.5 to 1 ug of the RNA was reverse transcribed with random hexamers. The immunoSEQ multiplex PCR assay, covering 54 Vbeta and 13 Jbeta segments, was used to amplify TCR beta CDR3 regions. PCR amplification bias was corrected using a synthetic template baseline for primer optimization and computational correction. Per the original workflow: Reads were annotated to V, D and J genes according to IMGT and were analyzed with immunoSEQ Analyzer, with only productive sequences retained. Clonality was calculated as one minus the Shannon entropy normalized by log2 of the number of productive unique sequences. For each patient and control, public and private clones were evaluated within the 100 most prevalent clones. Clones were defined as Susac-specific when absent from the healthy and MS cohorts, from about 970 published viral clones and from other ImmuneACCESS disease sequences. Using fastp trimming at Q25 and MiXCR clonotype assembly, TCRdb reanalyzed the public sequencing data and kept in-frame beta chains. Rows with a matching CDR3 protein are joined into one entry that keeps the most common DNA and genes. The V and J calls were not made by the authors but by TCRdb's processing. Recorded for this sample are about 400,000 distinct CDR3 sequences; more than 80% of them occurred a single time. The ten largest clones add up to about 0.1% of the sample.

High-throughput TCR beta sequencing profiled peripheral blood CD8+ and CD4+ T cells from healthy donors, Susac syndrome patients and multiple sclerosis patients. The multiple sclerosis controls were treatment-naive patients whose relapsing-remitting disease, either stable or active, fulfilled the revised McDonald criteria. Bulk CD8+ and CD4+ T cells were purified by magnetic negative isolation, whereas CD8+ TEMRA cells were enriched by FACS. Blood was collected in EDTA tubes and processed within 24 hours, with PBMCs isolated through density gradient centrifugation. PBMCs intended for TCR sequencing were cryopreserved in liquid nitrogen and thawed later in a water bath at 37 degrees C. A purity of at least 90% was achieved for sorted or isolated CD4+, CD8+ and CD8+ TEMRA cells.

This TCR was sampled from a human donor with multiple sclerosis. The material sequenced was CD8+ T cells from PBMCs. Rearrangement joined TRBV4-1 to TRBJ2-7, with the D call tentatively TRBD1 or TRBD2, each fitting 6 bases. The CDR3 has the sequence CASSQGPGAVYEQYF. The DNA sequence is given as TGCGCCAGCAGCCAAGGCCCGGGGGCGGTCTACGAGCAGTACTTC.